The T cell receptor (beta chain) described here comes from a study of cytomegalovirus exposure and HLA in healthy donors. Study information: Early on, a data release was issued that held some 85 million unique TCRs from HLA-typed donors. The study's findings and limits: One cluster of highly shared sequence variants probably arose as a sequencing artifact. Analyses of presence and absence presupposed an approximately uniform sequencing depth across donors. Highest at DRB1 and lowest at HLA-C, TCR association rates differed among HLA loci in a later analysis.

The PCR contained 60 Vbeta and 13 Jbeta primers. Here immunoSEQ multiplex PCR was the method, and the copy in TCRdb shows in-frame clones only, minus some. Among 80,000 or so clones listed, roughly a tenth were seen once. Germline-derived CDR1 and CDR2 are DFQATT and SNEGSKA (reference sequence). Trimming stripped 6 bases from V and 8 bases from J, with 7 bases between. There are 10 residues in the CDR3. Concerning this clone: Its specificity is not known.

The gene calls are TRBV20-1 and TRBJ1-4; possibly TRBD1 for D (5 bases). Sequencing input: PBMCs. This sequence originates from a man between 60 and 75 years old in good health and CMV-seropositive. CDR3 sequence (DNA): TGCAGTGCGGAGGGGGAAAAACTGTTTTTT. Its translation is CSAEGEKLFF.